This T cell receptor (beta chain) was retrieved from a study of CD8+ T cells in alopecia areata. Study results and limitations: Higher clonality than in normal scalp was seen in lesional scalp, especially alopecia totalis/universalis.

Isolated RNA was reverse transcribed into cDNA used as the sequencing template. Here immunoSEQ multiplex PCR was the method, and the copy in TCRdb shows in-frame clones only, minus some. Of about 180,000 clones in the sample, 40% to 65% were seen once. V gave up 7 bases and J gave up 2 bases, with 12 bases separating them. In germline, CDR1 is MNHEY, CDR2 SMNVEV (reference sequence). The CDR3 is 13 amino acids. This sample's treatment: oral pan-JAK inhibitor, 5-10 mg twice daily. Alopecia areata patients had lesional scalp punch biopsies and peripheral blood taken from them. As regards this clone: Antigen specificity is unknown.

The sequenced sample was CD8+ T cells sorted from blood, obtained around week 53, from a patient treated with tofacitinib. The sequence came from a human donor with alopecia areata. The chain carries TRBV27 and TRBJ2-7, with D unresolved. CDR3 amino acids: CASIGGETYEQYF. CDR3 DNA: TGTGCCAGCATCGGCGGCGAGACCTACGAGCAGTACTTC.